This T cell receptor (beta chain) was profiled in a study of early T cells in non-severe SARS-CoV-2 infection. In the study overall: Chains were unpaired, as sequencing was done on bulk RNA from unsorted whole blood.

This clonotype appeared a few times. Unique molecular identifiers were added to individual cDNA molecules. A single record per CDR3 protein comes from TCRdb applying MiXCR to the 5' RACE reads. The sample has approximately 77,000 distinct CDR3 sequences; roughly 12% are singletons. Unmatched junction bases numbered 3, after V lost 4 bases and J lost 0 bases. This CDR3 region has 14 residues. The germline gives CDR1 SGHRS, CDR2 YFSETQ. This material consisted of whole blood, taken at baseline. V usage is TRBV5-1 and J usage is TRBJ2-5, with 7 nucleotides matching TRBD2. The sequence derives from an adult who was a healthcare worker with PCR-confirmed SARS-CoV-2 infection or an uninfected control (not recorded which). The donor label of this sample is uncertain. The CDR3 loop is CASSPAGDQETQYF. The CDR3, as DNA: TGCGCCAGCAGCCCGGCGGGAGACCAAGAGACCCAGTACTTC.